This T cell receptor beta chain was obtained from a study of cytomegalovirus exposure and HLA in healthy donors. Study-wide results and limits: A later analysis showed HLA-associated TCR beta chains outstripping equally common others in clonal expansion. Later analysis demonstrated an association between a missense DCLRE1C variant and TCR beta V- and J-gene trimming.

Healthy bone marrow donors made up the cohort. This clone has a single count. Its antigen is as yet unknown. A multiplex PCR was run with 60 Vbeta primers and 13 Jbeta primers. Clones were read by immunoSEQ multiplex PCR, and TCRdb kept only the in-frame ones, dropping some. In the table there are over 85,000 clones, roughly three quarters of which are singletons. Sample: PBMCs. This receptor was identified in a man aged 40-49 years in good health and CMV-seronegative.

The CDR3 sequence is CARRGATTYEQYF. The CDR3 coding sequence is TGTGCCAGGCGGGGGGCGACCACCTACGAGCAGTACTTC. V and J are TRBV19 and TRBJ2-7; the match to TRBD2 covers 8 bases. CDR1 and CDR2 from the germline V gene are LNHDA and SQIVND (reference sequence). The V gene end was trimmed by 9 bases and the J gene end by 2 bases; junction bases not matched to a gene: 6. CDR3 size: 13 residues.